This record looks at one T cell receptor (beta chain) sequence and its context. The data belong to a study of CD8+ T cells in alopecia areata. In each case, RNA was isolated and then reverse transcribed into cDNA as the sequencing template. Here immunoSEQ multiplex PCR was the method, and the copy in TCRdb shows in-frame clones only, minus some. Of about 150,000 clones listed, 87% were seen once; the top ten hold approximately 15%. This CDR3 has 16 amino acids. V was pared by 3 bases and J by 2 bases, with 14 bases between. CDR1 and CDR2 (germline): MNHNS, SASEGT. Sample: CD8+ T cells sorted from blood, taken at week 0. This TCR came from a human donor with alopecia areata. J is TRBJ2-1 and V is TRBV6-1; D is possibly TRBD1 (5 bases). DNA of the CDR3: TGTGCCAGCAGTGAGTTCAGGGTTAGTACCTACAATGAGCAGTTCTTC. Translated: CASSEFRVSTYNEQFF.